These 22 T cell receptor beta chains share one sample of origin, sequenced in a study of shared clonotypes between healthy human individuals (dated by TCRdb to 2018 to 2021). The receptor library was made with the immunoSEQ multiplex PCR assay. TCRdb retrieved this table from immuneACCESS and kept in-frame rearrangements only. Not all clones are present; in checked studies, unresolved V genes account for under half, and no reason is known for the remainder. The sample contains fewer than 200,000 clones, 66% of them found a single time. The top ten clonotypes cover about 10% of the sample. Sequencing input: memory CD4+ T cells sorted from blood. The cell subset or site label here, explained by the study, means: CD45RA-negative fraction. These receptors were collected from a man aged 30-40 years in good health.

The rearrangement uses TRBV29-1 and TRBJ2-5; D might be TRBD1 (6 bases). The CDR3 runs to 16 residues. Germline V gives CDR1 SQVTM, CDR2 ANQGSEA. V lost 1 base to trimming and J lost 5 bases, with 20 bases between them. Written as DNA, the CDR3 is TGCAGCGTTGAAGGGCGGTTGTTGGGGGCCGGGGAGACCCAGTACTTC. Translating it yields CSVEGRLLGAGETQYF.

The V gene is TRBV4-3, the J gene TRBJ2-3, with TRBD1 as a possible D gene (6 bases). Looked up from germline, CDR1 is LGHNA and CDR2 is YSLEER. Trimming cost V 5 bases and J 3 bases, with 15 bases left between them. The CDR3 is made up of 15 amino acids. CDR3 residues: CASSEGGRGTDTQYF. The CDR3 bases are TGCGCCAGCAGCGAAGGGGGAAGGGGGACAGATACGCAGTATTTT.

The V and J genes are TRBV7-2 and TRBJ2-7, with D possibly matching TRBD2 (7 bases). Germline loops: CDR1 SGHTA, CDR2 FQGNSA. This CDR3 has 15 amino acids. With 2 bases removed from V and 2 bases from J, the gap between germline ends came to 13 bases. The CDR3 sequence is CASSLTPGGPYEQYF. CDR3 in DNA: TGTGCCAGCAGCTTAACTCCGGGGGGCCCCTACGAGCAGTACTTC.

The chain combines TRBV11-3 with TRBJ2-7, with D tentatively TRBD1 (6 bases). The CDR3 contains 14 residues. Germline V gene data show CDR1 as SGHNT and CDR2 as YENEEA. The V end lost 6 bases, the J end lost 2 bases, and 14 bases lay between the germline ends. In nucleotides, the CDR3 is TGTGCCAGCAGTCTCGGTAGGGGGACCTACGAGCAGTACTTC. Residues: CASSLGRGTYEQYF.

V usage is TRBV18 and J usage is TRBJ2-7; TRBD1 matches at 7 bases. In germline, CDR1 is KGHSH, CDR2 LQKENI. The CDR3 consists of 14 residues. The trim removed 5 bases at V and 0 bases at J, leaving 4 bases unmatched. The CDR3 DNA sequence: TGTGCCAGCTCAAAGGGGGCCAGCTCCTACGAGCAGTACTTC. It yields the protein CASSKGASSYEQYF.

The V gene is TRBV29-1, the J gene TRBJ2-7, with TRBD2 identical over 9 bases. Germline CDR1 SQVTM, CDR2 ANQGSEA. The CDR3 has 16 amino acids. V gave up 0 bases and J gave up 3 bases; unmatched junction bases: 9. The CDR3 here is CSVEEAVAGVVYEQYF. In nucleotides, the CDR3 is TGCAGCGTTGAAGAAGCGGTAGCGGGAGTGGTCTACGAGCAGTACTTC.

This clone turned up a few times. V usage is TRBV19 and J usage is TRBJ1-3; 10 bases line up with TRBD1. Unmatched junction bases numbered 11, after V lost 9 bases and J lost 0 bases. The CDR3 extends over 17 amino acids. Germline V lookup: CDR1 LNHDA, CDR2 SQIVND (reference sequence). The CDR3 reads CASRQTGTGDSGNTIYF. In nucleotides, the CDR3 is TGTGCCAGCCGACAAACCGGGACAGGGGACTCTGGAAACACCATATATTTT.

The chain employs TRBV7-2 and TRBJ2-7, with 8 bases fitting TRBD1. The CDR3 length is 15 residues. The ends lost 2 bases at V and 3 bases at J; junction bases unmatched: 6. Germline-derived CDR1 and CDR2 are SGHTA and FQGNSA. CDR3 region: CASSLLTGGNYEQYF. CDR3 bases: TGTGCCAGCAGCTTATTAACAGGGGGGAACTACGAGCAGTACTTC.

This clone was detected a few times. Other nucleotide sequences from this sample produce the same CDR3. The chain uses TRBV2 and TRBJ2-5; possible D gene TRBD2, 5 bases. The V end lost 8 bases, the J end lost 0 bases, and 7 bases lay between the germline ends. The germline gives CDR1 SNHLY, CDR2 FYNNEI. The CDR3 is made up of 12 amino acids. CDR3 sequence (DNA): TGTGCCAGCCGTAGCGACCAAGAGACCCAGTACTTC. Encoded protein: CASRSDQETQYF.

This chain joins TRBV28 and TRBJ2-1; 7 bases map to TRBD1. Trimming cost V 6 bases and J 7 bases; bases outside gene matches: 9. The CDR3 runs to 14 residues. Germline assignment: CDR1 MDHEN and CDR2 SYDVKM. CDR3 bases: TGTGCCAGCAGCTCCGGGACAGTCCCAAATGAGCAGTTCTTC. Its protein product is CASSSGTVPNEQFF.

CDR3 amino acids: CASRETFPVNEKLFF. In DNA form, the CDR3 reads TGTGCCAGCAGGGAGACATTCCCCGTTAATGAAAAACTGTTTTTT. This chain connects TRBV28 to TRBJ1-4; no clear D gene. Trimming removed 6 bases at V and 4 bases at J, with 15 bases between. Per the germline V gene, CDR1 is MDHEN and CDR2 is SYDVKM. This CDR3 is built from 15 residues.

This clone turned up a few times. V and J are TRBV20-1 and TRBJ2-7; D remains ambiguous. V was cut by 4 bases and J by 6 bases, with 10 bases left in between. The length of the CDR3 is 11 residues. Germline CDR1 reads DFQATT; CDR2 reads SNEGSKA (reference sequence). In nucleotides, the CDR3 is TGCAGTGCTACCGTAAGAAGCGAGCAGTACTTC. Translation gives CSATVRSEQYF.

The chain uses TRBV25-1 and TRBJ2-7; D unresolved. The CDR3 extends over 14 amino acids. Germline values: CDR1 MGHDK, CDR2 SYGVNS. V dropped 5 bases and J dropped 2 bases, with 13 bases sitting between them. CDR3: CASSNPGSAYEQYF. In nucleotides, the CDR3 is TGTGCCAGCAGTAACCCGGGTTCAGCCTACGAGCAGTACTTC.

V and J are TRBV14 and TRBJ2-5; TRBD2 matches at 14 bases. The CDR3 spans 15 residues. V lost 8 bases and J lost 5; bases outside the gene matches: 7. Germline loops: CDR1 SGHDN, CDR2 FVKESK. Here the CDR3 DNA reads TGTGCCAGCCCGACTAGCGGGAGGGCGAACGAGACCCAGTACTTC. The encoded protein is CASPTSGRANETQYF.

The J gene is TRBJ2-2, the V gene TRBV5-4; D not certain. CDR3 length: 15 amino acids. Germline CDR1 reads SGHNT; CDR2 reads YYREEE (reference sequence). Between the trimmed V and J ends, which lost 2 bases and 0 bases, there was a span of 8 bases. This chain's CDR3 is CASSFRQTNTGELFF. DNA of the CDR3: TGTGCCAGCAGCTTTCGGCAGACGAACACCGGGGAGCTGTTTTTT.

Many counts were recorded for this clone. For the CDR3, the DNA is TGTGCCAGCAGCCCCGGGAGGTCTAGCGGGAGCGGGAACACCGGGGAGCTGTTTTTT. This codes for CASSPGRSSGSGNTGELFF. This chain uses TRBV4-2 with TRBJ2-2; 10 positions agree with TRBD2. The V gene end was trimmed by 4 bases and the J gene end by 1 base; junction bases not matched to a gene: 12. This CDR3 region has 19 residues. Germline V gene data show CDR1 as LGHNA and CDR2 as YNFKEQ.

The chain joins TRBV5-1 to TRBJ2-6; TRBD1 is a possible D gene (6 bases). Germline CDR1 and CDR2: SGHRS and YFSETQ. This CDR3 has 20 amino acids. The V and J ends lost 5 bases and 0 bases respectively, with 24 bases between them. CDR3 DNA: TGCGCCAGCAGTCTACTGTTGGACAGCAGAGAACCCTCTGGGGCCAACGTCCTGACTTTC. Its translation: CASSLLLDSREPSGANVLTF.

This clone was found a few times. The chain joins TRBV5-1 to TRBJ2-1; the match to TRBD2 covers 8 bases. Trimming took 0 bases from V and 0 from J; bases not matched to a gene: 2. The CDR3 covers 16 residues. Germline assignment: CDR1 SGHRS and CDR2 YFSETQ. CDR3 sequence (DNA): TGCGCCAGCAGCTTGGTAGCGGGAAGCTCCTACAATGAGCAGTTCTTC. Protein product: CASSLVAGSSYNEQFF.

This sequence joins TRBV19 and TRBJ2-3, with D unresolved. The CDR3 is 12 residues long. The V gene lost 2 bases and the J gene lost 0 bases, with 0 bases spanning the gap. Germline CDR1 is LNHDA and CDR2 is SQIVND (reference sequence). The CDR3 DNA reads TGTGCCAGTAGTATAAGCACAGATACGCAGTATTTT. Protein sequence: CASSISTDTQYF. The full variable domain, its missing parts supplied by reference TRBV19 and TRBJ2-3, is DGGITQSPKYLFRKEGQNVTLSCEQNLNHDAMYWYRQDPGQGLRLIYYSQIVNDFQKGDIAEGYSVSREKKESFPLTVTSAQKNPTAFYLCASSISTDTQYFGPGTRLTVL.

The chain employs TRBV9 and TRBJ1-4; no definite D call. CDR3 length: 14 amino acids. V lost 0 bases and J 8 bases, leaving 11 bases between the germline ends. CDR1 SGDLS and CDR2 YYNGEE come from the germline V gene. CDR3 DNA sequence: TGTGCCAGCAGCGTAGGACTTTCGGGAGAAAAACTGTTTTTT. This gives the protein CASSVGLSGEKLFF.

Worth noting for this clone: This sequence may be a read error, since a much larger clone differs from it by one base. V usage is TRBV11-2 and J usage is TRBJ2-6; D gene unclear. Trimming removed 2 bases at V and 2 bases at J, with 1 base between. Germline V gene data show CDR1 as SGHAT and CDR2 as FQNNGV. The CDR3 sequence is 13 residues long. The CDR3 loop is CASSLPGANVLTF. The CDR3 bases are TGTGCCAGCAGCTTACCTGGGGCCAACGTCCTGACTTTC.

The rearrangement uses TRBV7-7 and TRBJ2-5, with D perhaps matching TRBD2 (5 bases). V was cut by 5 bases and J by 0 bases, with 10 bases left in between. The germline V gene encodes CDR1 SSHAT and CDR2 FNYEAQ (reference sequence). The CDR3 covers 14 residues. For the CDR3, the DNA is TGTGCCAGCAGCCCCCGACTATACCAAGAGACCCAGTACTTC. The encoded protein is CASSPRLYQETQYF.